This TCR beta chain was retrieved from a study of T cells in Graves' hyperthyroidism and ophthalmopathy. Patients counted as stable if ophthalmopathy did not develop within 18 months. Newly diagnosed patients aged 18 to 65 had hyperthyroidism of under 2 months' duration. Orbital computed tomography and thyroid ultrasound, together with serum TRAb and thyroxine and clinical symptoms, were used for diagnoses. Out of 10 ml of fresh peripheral blood came the PBMCs. RNA transcripts yielded amplified TCR beta CDR3 regions. In the first-round RT-PCR of the TCR CDR3, the HTBI primer set was used. TCRdb independently ran MiXCR on the multiplex PCR reads; one entry per CDR3 protein. This sample has roughly 710,000 distinct CDR3 sequences, with 35% found just once. The CDR3 totals 12 residues. The germline gives CDR1 MGHRA, CDR2 YSYEKL. The ends lost 5 bases at V and 6 bases at J; junction bases unmatched: 3.

The chain links TRBV4-1 to TRBJ1-2; TRBD1 matches 7 bases. The sample comprised blood. The sequence came from a woman in her 40s with Graves' hyperthyroidism. CDR3 nucleotides: TGCGCCAGCAGCTACGGGACAGATGGCTACACCTTC. Protein product: CASSYGTDGYTF.